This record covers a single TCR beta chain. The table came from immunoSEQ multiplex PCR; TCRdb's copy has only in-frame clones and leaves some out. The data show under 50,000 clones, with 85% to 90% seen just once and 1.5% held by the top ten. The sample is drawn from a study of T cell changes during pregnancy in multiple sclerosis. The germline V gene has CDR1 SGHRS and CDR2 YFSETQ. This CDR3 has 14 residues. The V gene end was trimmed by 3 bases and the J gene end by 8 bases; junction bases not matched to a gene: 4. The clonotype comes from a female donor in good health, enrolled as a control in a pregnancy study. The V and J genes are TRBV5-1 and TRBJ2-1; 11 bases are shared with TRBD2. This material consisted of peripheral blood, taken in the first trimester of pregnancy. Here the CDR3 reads CASSSPSGGYEQFF. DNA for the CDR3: TGCGCCAGCAGCTCACCTAGCGGGGGGTATGAGCAGTTCTTC.